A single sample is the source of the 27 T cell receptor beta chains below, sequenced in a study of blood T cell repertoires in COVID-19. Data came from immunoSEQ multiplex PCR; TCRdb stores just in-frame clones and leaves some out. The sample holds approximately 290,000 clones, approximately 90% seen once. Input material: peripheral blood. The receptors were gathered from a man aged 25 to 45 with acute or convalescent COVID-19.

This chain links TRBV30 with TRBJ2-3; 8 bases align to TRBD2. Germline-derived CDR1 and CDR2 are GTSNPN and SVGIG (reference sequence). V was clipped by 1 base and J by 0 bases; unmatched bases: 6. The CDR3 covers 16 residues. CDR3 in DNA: TGTGCCTGGAGTGGTACTAGCGGAGTTAGCACAGATACGCAGTATTTT. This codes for CAWSGTSGVSTDTQYF.

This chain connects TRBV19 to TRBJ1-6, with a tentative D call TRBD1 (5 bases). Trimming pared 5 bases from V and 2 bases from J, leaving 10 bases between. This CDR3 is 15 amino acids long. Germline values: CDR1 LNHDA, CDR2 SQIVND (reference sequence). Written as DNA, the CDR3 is TGTGCCAGTAGTCCCCGGGGGACCTATAATTCACCCCTCCACTTT. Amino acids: CASSPRGTYNSPLHF.

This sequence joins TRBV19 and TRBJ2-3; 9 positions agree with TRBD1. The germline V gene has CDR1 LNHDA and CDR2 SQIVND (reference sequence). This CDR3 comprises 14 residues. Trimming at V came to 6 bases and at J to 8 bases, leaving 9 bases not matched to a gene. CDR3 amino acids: CASRTGGISPTQYF. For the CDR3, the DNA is TGTGCCAGTAGGACAGGGGGGATTTCGCCTACGCAGTATTTT.

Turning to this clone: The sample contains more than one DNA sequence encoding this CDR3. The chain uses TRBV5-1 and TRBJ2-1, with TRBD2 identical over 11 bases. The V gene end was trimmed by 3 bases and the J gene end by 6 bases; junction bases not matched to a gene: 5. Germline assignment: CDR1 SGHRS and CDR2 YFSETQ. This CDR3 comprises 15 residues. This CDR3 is CASSSGLAGGNEQFF. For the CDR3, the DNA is TGCGCCAGCAGCTCTGGACTAGCGGGTGGCAATGAGCAGTTCTTC.

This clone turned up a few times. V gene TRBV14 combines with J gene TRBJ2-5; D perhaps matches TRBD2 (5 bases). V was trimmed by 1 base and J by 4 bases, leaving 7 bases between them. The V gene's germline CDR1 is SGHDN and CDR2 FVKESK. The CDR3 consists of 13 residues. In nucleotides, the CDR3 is TGTGCCAGCAGCCAAGGGCTAGCAGAGACCCAGTACTTC. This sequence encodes CASSQGLAETQYF.

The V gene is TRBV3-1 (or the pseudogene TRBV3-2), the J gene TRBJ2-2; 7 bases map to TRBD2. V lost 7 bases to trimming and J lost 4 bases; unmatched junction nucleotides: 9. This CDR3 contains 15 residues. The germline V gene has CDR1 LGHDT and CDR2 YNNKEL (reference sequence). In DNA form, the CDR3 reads TGTGCCAGCACCCCGACCATAGCGGGCACCGGGGAGCTGTTTTTT. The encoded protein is CASTPTIAGTGELFF.

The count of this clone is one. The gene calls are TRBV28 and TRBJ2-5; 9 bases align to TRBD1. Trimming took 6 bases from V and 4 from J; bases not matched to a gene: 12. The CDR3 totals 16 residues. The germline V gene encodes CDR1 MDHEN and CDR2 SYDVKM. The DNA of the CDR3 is TGTGCCAGCAGAACAGGGGGCGCGAAAGGGAGAGAGACCCAGTACTTC. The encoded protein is CASRTGGAKGRETQYF. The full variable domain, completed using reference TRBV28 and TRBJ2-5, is DVKVTQSSRYLVKRTGEKVFLECVQDMDHENMFWYRQDPGLGLRLIYFSYDVKMKEKGDIPEGYSVSREKKERFSLILESASTNQTSMYLCASRTGGAKGRETQYFGPGTRLLVL.

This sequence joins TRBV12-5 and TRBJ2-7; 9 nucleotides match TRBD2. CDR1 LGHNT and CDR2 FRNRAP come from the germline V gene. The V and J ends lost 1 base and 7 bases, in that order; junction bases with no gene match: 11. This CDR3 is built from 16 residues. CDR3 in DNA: TGTGCTAGTGGTTTGGGACTAGCGGATCCACGAGAAGAGCAGTACTTC. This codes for CASGLGLADPREEQYF.

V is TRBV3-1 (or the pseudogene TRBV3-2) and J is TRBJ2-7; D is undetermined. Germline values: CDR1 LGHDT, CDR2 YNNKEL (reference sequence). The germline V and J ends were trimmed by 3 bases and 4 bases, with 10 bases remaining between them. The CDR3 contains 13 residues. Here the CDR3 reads CASSHRRPYEQYF. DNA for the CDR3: TGTGCCAGCAGCCATAGGAGACCATACGAGCAGTACTTC.

The CDR3 spells CASSPLSGANVLTF. Here the CDR3 DNA reads TGTGCCAGCAGCCCACTATCTGGGGCCAACGTCCTGACTTTC. The rearrangement joins TRBV7-8 to TRBJ2-6, with D hard to call. CDR3 length: 14 amino acids. Germline V gene sequence: CDR1 SGHVS, CDR2 FQNEAQ. V shed 5 bases and J shed 1 base, with 6 bases lying between them.

The CDR3 bases are TGTGCCAGCAGCTACGCCCACAGGGCACCCAATCAGCCCCAGCATTTT. This codes for CASSYAHRAPNQPQHF. The chain employs TRBV6-5 and TRBJ1-5; TRBD1 might be the D (6 bases). V was shortened by 6 bases and J by 3 bases, with 18 bases between the two germline ends. Germline CDR1 and CDR2: MNHEY and SVGAGI. This CDR3 region has 16 residues.

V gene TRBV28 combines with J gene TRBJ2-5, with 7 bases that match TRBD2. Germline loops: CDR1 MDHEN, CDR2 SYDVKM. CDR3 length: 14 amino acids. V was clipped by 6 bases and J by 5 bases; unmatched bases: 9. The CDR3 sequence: CASSRAREGETQYF. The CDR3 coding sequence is TGTGCCAGCAGCAGAGCTAGGGAGGGGGAGACCCAGTACTTC.

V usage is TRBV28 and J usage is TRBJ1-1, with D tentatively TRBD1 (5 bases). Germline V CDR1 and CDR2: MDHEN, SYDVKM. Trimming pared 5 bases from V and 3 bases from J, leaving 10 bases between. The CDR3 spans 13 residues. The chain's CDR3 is CASSRQGYTEAFF. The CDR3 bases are TGTGCCAGCAGTAGGCAGGGATACACTGAAGCTTTCTTT.

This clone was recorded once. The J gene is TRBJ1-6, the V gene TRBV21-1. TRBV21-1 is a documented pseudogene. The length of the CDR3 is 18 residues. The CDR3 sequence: CASSKARGAVSVNSPLHF. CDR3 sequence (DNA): TGTGCCAGCAGCAAAGCTCGAGGCGCGGTGTCAGTGAATTCACCCCTCCACTTT.

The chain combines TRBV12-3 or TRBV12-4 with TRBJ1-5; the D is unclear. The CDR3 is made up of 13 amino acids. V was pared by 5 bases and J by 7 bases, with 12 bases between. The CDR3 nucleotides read TGTGCCAGCAGTCCGTCTGAGGAGCAGCCCCAGCATTTT. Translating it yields CASSPSEEQPQHF.

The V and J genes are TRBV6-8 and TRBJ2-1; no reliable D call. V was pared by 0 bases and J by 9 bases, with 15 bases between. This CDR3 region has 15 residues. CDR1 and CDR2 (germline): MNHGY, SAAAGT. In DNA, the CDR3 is TGTGCCAGCAGTTACTCGAAACGGGTCCTGGGTGAGCAGTTCTTC. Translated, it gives CASSYSKRVLGEQFF.

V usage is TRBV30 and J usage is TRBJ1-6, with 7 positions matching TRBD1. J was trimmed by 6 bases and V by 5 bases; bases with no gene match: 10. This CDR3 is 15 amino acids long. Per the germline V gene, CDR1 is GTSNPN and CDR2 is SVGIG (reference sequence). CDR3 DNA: TGTGCCTGGGGGACAGCGCAATACCTTAATTCACCCCTCCACTTT. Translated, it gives CAWGTAQYLNSPLHF.

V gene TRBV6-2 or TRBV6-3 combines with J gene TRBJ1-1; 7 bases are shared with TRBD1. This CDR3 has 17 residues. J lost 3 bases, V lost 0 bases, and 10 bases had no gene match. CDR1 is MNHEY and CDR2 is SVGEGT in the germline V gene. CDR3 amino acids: CASSYSRGDLADTEAFF. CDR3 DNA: TGTGCCAGCAGTTACTCCAGGGGGGATTTAGCTGACACTGAAGCTTTCTTT.

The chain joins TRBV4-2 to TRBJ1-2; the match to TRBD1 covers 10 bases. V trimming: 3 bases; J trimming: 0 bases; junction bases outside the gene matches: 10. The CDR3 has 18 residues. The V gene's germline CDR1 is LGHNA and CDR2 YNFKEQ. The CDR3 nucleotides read TGTGCCAGCAGCCAGACCCGGGACAGGGGACGAGCTAACTATGGCTACACCTTC. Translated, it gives CASSQTRDRGRANYGYTF.

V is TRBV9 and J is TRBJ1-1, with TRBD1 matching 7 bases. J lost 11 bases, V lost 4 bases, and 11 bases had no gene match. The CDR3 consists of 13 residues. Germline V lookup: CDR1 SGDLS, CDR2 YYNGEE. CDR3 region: CASSPEGGGPAFF. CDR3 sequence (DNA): TGTGCCAGCAGCCCAGAAGGAGGGGGCCCCGCTTTCTTT.

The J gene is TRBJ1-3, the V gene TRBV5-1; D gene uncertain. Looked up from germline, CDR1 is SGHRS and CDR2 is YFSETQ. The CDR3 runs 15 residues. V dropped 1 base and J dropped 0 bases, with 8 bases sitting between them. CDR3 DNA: TGCGCCAGCAGCTTGCGAATCGGCTCTGGAAACACCATATATTTT. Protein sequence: CASSLRIGSGNTIYF.

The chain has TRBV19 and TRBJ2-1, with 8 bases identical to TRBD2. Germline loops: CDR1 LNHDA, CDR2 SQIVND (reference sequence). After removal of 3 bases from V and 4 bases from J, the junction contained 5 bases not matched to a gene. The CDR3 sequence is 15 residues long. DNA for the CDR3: TGTGCCAGTAGTATTTCAGCGGGGGTGTACAATGAGCAGTTCTTC. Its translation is CASSISAGVYNEQFF.

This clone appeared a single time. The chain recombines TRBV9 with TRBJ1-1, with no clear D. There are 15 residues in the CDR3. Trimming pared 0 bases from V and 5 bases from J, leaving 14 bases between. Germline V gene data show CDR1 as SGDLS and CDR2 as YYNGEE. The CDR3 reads CASSVATGSRTEAFF. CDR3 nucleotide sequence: TGTGCCAGCAGCGTAGCTACGGGGTCGCGGACTGAAGCTTTCTTT. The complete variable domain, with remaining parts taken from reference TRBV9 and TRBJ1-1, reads DSGVTQTPKHLITATGQRVTLRCSPRSGDLSVYWYQQSLDQGLQFLIQYYNGEERAKGNILERFSAQQFPDLHSELNLSSLELGDSALYFCASSVATGSRTEAFFGQGTRLTVV.

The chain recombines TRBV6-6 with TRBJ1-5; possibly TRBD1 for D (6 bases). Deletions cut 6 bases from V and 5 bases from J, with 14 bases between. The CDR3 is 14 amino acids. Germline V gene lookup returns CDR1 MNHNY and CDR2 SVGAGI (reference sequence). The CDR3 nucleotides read TGTGCCAGCAGCCTTAGGGGGTTAGATCAGCCCCAGCATTTT. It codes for CASSLRGLDQPQHF.

CDR3 sequence: CASSPASATNTGELFF. In DNA, the CDR3 is TGTGCCAGCTCACCAGCTAGCGCGACGAACACCGGGGAGCTGTTTTTT. This sequence joins TRBV18 and TRBJ2-2; D might be TRBD2 (6 bases). This CDR3 is 16 amino acids long. The V and J ends lost 2 bases and 0 bases respectively, with 10 bases between them. CDR1 is KGHSH and CDR2 is LQKENI in the germline V gene.

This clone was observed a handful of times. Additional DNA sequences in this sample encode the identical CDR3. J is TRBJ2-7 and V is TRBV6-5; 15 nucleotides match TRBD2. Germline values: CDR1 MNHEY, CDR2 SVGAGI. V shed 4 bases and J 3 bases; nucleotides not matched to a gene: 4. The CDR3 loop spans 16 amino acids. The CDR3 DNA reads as TGTGCCAGCAGTTTGGGACTAGCGGGAGGAGGCTACGAGCAGTACTTC. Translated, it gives CASSLGLAGGGYEQYF.

CDR3 amino acids: CSGRGQNTEAFF. The DNA of the CDR3 is TGCAGTGGCAGGGGGCAGAACACTGAAGCTTTCTTT. The V gene is TRBV29-1, the J gene TRBJ1-1; TRBD1 agrees at 8 bases. The V gene's germline CDR1 is SQVTM and CDR2 ANQGSEA. The CDR3 is 12 amino acids. Using reference TRBV29-1 and TRBJ1-1 for the parts outside the CDR3, the full variable domain is SAVISQKPSRDICQRGTSLTIQCQVDSQVTMMFWYRQQPGQSLTLIATANQGSEATYESGFVIDKFPISRPNLTFSTLTVSNMSPEDSSIYLCSGRGQNTEAFFGQGTRLTVV.